These 24 T cell receptor beta chains were all obtained from the same sample, sequenced in a study of persistence of HIV-infected CD4 T cells. This was the immunoSEQ version 4 assay in survey mode. Assay: immunoSEQ multiplex PCR; the TCRdb copy retains only in-frame clones and omits some. In the table there are approximately 46,000 clones, 70% to 90% of which are singletons. Their antigen targets remain unknown. Cells were stimulated nonspecifically with anti-CD3/anti-CD28 magnetic beads. Responding CD4+ T cells were sorted by upregulation of both CD40 ligand and CD69. The specimen was CD4+ T cells sorted from PBMCs after approximately 19-hour stimulation, collected from a patient who received antiretroviral therapy. All receptors derive from an adult woman with HIV who was CMV-seropositive.

The rearrangement links TRBV18 to TRBJ2-5; D uncertain. Germline values: CDR1 KGHSH, CDR2 LQKENI. The CDR3 totals 14 residues. Trimming cost V 1 base and J 5 bases, with 11 bases left between them. The CDR3: CASSPQGLRETQYF. The CDR3 DNA sequence: TGTGCCAGCTCACCACAGGGTCTTCGGGAGACCCAGTACTTC.

The chain combines TRBV18 with TRBJ1-2; D is uncertain. Trimming took 1 base from V and 1 from J, leaving 10 bases between them. CDR3 size: 15 residues. Germline V lookup: CDR1 KGHSH, CDR2 LQKENI. CDR3 sequence: CASSPQYGDNYGYTF. The CDR3 nucleotides read TGTGCCAGCTCACCACAATACGGAGATAACTATGGCTACACCTTC.

V and J are TRBV13 and TRBJ2-1; 8 bases map to TRBD2. CDR1 is PRHDT and CDR2 is FYEKMQ in the germline V gene (reference sequence). The CDR3 sequence is 15 residues long. V gave up 7 bases and J gave up 8 bases; unmatched junction bases: 13. The CDR3, as DNA: TGTGCCAGCACCCACAGGAGCGGGAGACCCCATGAGCAGTTCTTC. This codes for CASTHRSGRPHEQFF.

V usage is TRBV4-3 and J usage is TRBJ2-2; tentative D call: TRBD2 (5 bases). The V gene lost 0 bases and the J gene lost 1 base, with 9 bases spanning the gap. The CDR3 consists of 16 residues. The germline CDR1 and CDR2 sequences are LGHNA and YSLEER. CDR3 protein: CASSQDQRGNTGELFF. The CDR3 DNA reads as TGCGCCAGCAGCCAAGATCAACGGGGGAACACCGGGGAGCTGTTTTTT.

The V gene is TRBV28, the J gene TRBJ1-5, with no clear D. Germline V gives CDR1 MDHEN, CDR2 SYDVKM. The CDR3 sequence is 14 residues long. The V and J ends lost 1 base and 3 bases respectively, with 7 bases between them. The CDR3 coding sequence is TGTGCCAGCAGTTTATACAGCTTCAATCAGCCCCAGCATTTT. This encodes CASSLYSFNQPQHF.

This clone came up once. The chain couples TRBV12-3 or TRBV12-4 to TRBJ1-2; 8 nucleotides align to TRBD1. The CDR3 consists of 12 residues. J lost 10 bases, V lost 5 bases, and 6 bases had no gene match. CDR3 sequence reads: CASSTTDRAYTF. The CDR3 nucleotides are TGTGCCAGCAGTACGACGGACAGGGCCTACACCTTC.

The chain couples TRBV2 to TRBJ1-5, with a possible D match to TRBD1 (6 bases). Germline loops: CDR1 SNHLY, CDR2 FYNNEI. The CDR3 is made up of 15 amino acids. Trimming left V 6 bases short and J 4 bases short, with 16 bases between. The CDR3 DNA follows: TGTGCCAGCAGGGCAGGGGAGCAAAGAAATCAGCCCCAGCATTTT. It yields the protein CASRAGEQRNQPQHF.

The chain links TRBV29-1 to TRBJ1-4; 9 nucleotides match TRBD1. The J segment lost 6 bases and the V segment lost 7 bases, leaving 12 bases of the junction unmatched. The CDR3 runs 15 residues. The germline V gene encodes CDR1 SQVTM and CDR2 ANQGSEA. The CDR3 loop reads CSAMEDRGSHEKLFF. The CDR3, as DNA: TGCAGCGCCATGGAGGACAGGGGAAGTCATGAAAAACTGTTTTTT.

The V gene is TRBV2, the J gene TRBJ1-5; the D gene is possibly TRBD1 (5 bases). The CDR3 is 14 amino acids. The V end lost 0 bases, the J end lost 6 bases, and 9 bases lay between the germline ends. In germline, CDR1 is SNHLY, CDR2 FYNNEI. The CDR3 DNA follows: TGTGCCAGCAGTGAAGCCGGGGGGATTCAGCCCCAGCATTTT. This gives the protein CASSEAGGIQPQHF.

This clone appeared once. The chain employs TRBV30 and TRBJ1-5, with D perhaps matching TRBD1 (6 bases). Germline CDR1 is GTSNPN and CDR2 is SVGIG (reference sequence). This CDR3 is built from 12 residues. V was clipped by 5 bases and J by 4 bases, with 9 bases between them. In DNA, the CDR3 is TGTGCCTGGGATACAGGGAATCAGCCCCAGCATTTT. Protein sequence: CAWDTGNQPQHF.

The chain carries TRBV6-5 and TRBJ2-7, with D possibly being TRBD2 (6 bases). CDR1 is MNHEY and CDR2 is SVGAGI in the germline V gene. The ends were cut back, 8 bases at V and 7 bases at J, with 24 bases in the middle. The CDR3 spans 15 residues. This CDR3 reads CASSLNSGYALEQYF. DNA for the CDR3: TGTGCCAGCTCCTTGAATAGCGGATATGCCTTGGAGCAGTACTTC.

The gene calls are TRBV27 and TRBJ2-7; D might be TRBD2 (5 bases). The CDR3 totals 16 residues. Trimming took 3 bases from V and 6 from J, leaving 21 bases between them. Germline V CDR1 and CDR2: MNHEY, SMNVEV (reference sequence). This CDR3 is CASSLRSGHPGLEQYF. The CDR3, as DNA: TGTGCCAGCAGTTTGAGGAGCGGTCATCCGGGCCTCGAGCAGTACTTC.

Comments on this clone: A read error may produce the germline difference seen at one junction end. This rearrangement joins TRBV18 to TRBJ1-3; D ambiguous. The CDR3 sequence is 14 residues long. CDR1 and CDR2 from the germline V gene are KGHSH and LQKENI. CDR3 in amino acids: CASSPQRAGNTIYF. The CDR3 DNA is TGTGCCAGCTCCCCACAACGCGCTGGAAACACCATATATTTT.

The chain links TRBV13 to TRBJ2-7; D might be TRBD1 or TRBD2, each matching 5 bases. V was cut by 4 bases and J by 7 bases, with 11 bases left in between. Looked up from germline, CDR1 is PRHDT and CDR2 is FYEKMQ (reference sequence). The CDR3 extends over 12 amino acids. The CDR3 sequence is CASSSPGREQYF. The CDR3 DNA reads TGTGCCAGCAGCTCTCCGGGGCGGGAGCAGTACTTC.

V is TRBV27 and J is TRBJ1-2; D might be TRBD1 (6 bases). The germline V gene encodes CDR1 MNHEY and CDR2 SMNVEV (reference sequence). The CDR3 sequence is 13 residues long. V was clipped by 3 bases and J by 8 bases, with 13 bases between them. The CDR3 nucleotides read TGTGCCAGCAGTTTTCGGGGGGGCGCGGGCTACACCTTC. It encodes CASSFRGGAGYTF.

The chain links TRBV7-2 to TRBJ1-4; D ambiguous. The V end lost 1 base, the J end lost 10 bases, and 16 bases lay between the germline ends. CDR1 is SGHTA and CDR2 is FQGNSA in the germline V gene. This CDR3 has 15 amino acids. DNA of the CDR3: TGTGCCAGCAGCTTAGGCCTCAGGATCGACTCAAAACTGTTTTTT. Protein sequence: CASSLGLRIDSKLFF.

This rearrangement joins TRBV20-1 to TRBJ1-1; no firm D call. This CDR3 is 11 amino acids long. CDR1 is DFQATT, CDR2 SNEGSKA, per germline (reference sequence). Trimming left V 5 bases short and J 0 bases short, with 4 bases between. DNA for the CDR3: TGCAGTGCTCAGTTGAACACTGAAGCTTTCTTT. Its translation: CSAQLNTEAFF.

The CDR3, as DNA: TGCAGCGCCCTCCTGGGACAGAGGGGAGAGACCCAGTACTTC. Its protein product is CSALLGQRGETQYF. J is TRBJ2-5 and V is TRBV29-1, with 7 nucleotides matching TRBD1. Germline V CDR1 and CDR2: SQVTM, ANQGSEA. The CDR3 extends over 14 amino acids. Trimming took 7 bases from V and 4 from J; bases not matched to a gene: 12.

The gene calls are TRBV24-1 and TRBJ2-1, with D hard to call. CDR1 is KGHDR, CDR2 SFDVKD, per germline. Trimming stripped 4 bases from V and 5 bases from J, with 11 bases between. The CDR3 extends over 14 amino acids. CDR3 DNA sequence: TGTGCCACCAGTGAATCGACCATAGACAATGAGCAGTTCTTC. Translated: CATSESTIDNEQFF.

V is TRBV12-3 or TRBV12-4 and J is TRBJ2-1; D possibly corresponds to TRBD2 (5 bases). This CDR3 region has 12 residues. The V end was cut by 6 bases, the J end by 11 bases, with 14 bases between. The CDR3 DNA follows: TGTGCCAGCAGCCCCTCCACTAGTCAGCAGTTCTTC. Its protein product is CASSPSTSQQFF.

A single count supports this clone. The gene calls are TRBV6-5 and TRBJ1-1; possible D gene TRBD1, 5 bases. The CDR3 has 12 amino acids. The germline gives CDR1 MNHEY, CDR2 SVGAGI. Deletions cut 5 bases from V and 8 bases from J, with 12 bases between. The CDR3 reads CASSIVEGEAFF. The CDR3, as DNA: TGTGCCAGCAGTATTGTGGAGGGGGAAGCTTTCTTT.

The CDR3 DNA reads as TGTGCCAGCAGTTACAGTCTAGCGGGAGTGTATGAGCAGTACTTC. It is translated as CASSYSLAGVYEQYF. The genes are TRBV6-5 and TRBJ2-7; TRBD2 matches at 10 bases. This CDR3 region has 15 residues. CDR1 and CDR2 (germline): MNHEY, SVGAGI. The J segment lost 7 bases and the V segment lost 2 bases, leaving 8 bases of the junction unmatched.

The gene calls are TRBV4-2 and TRBJ2-2, with unresolved D. V was shortened by 0 bases and J by 5 bases, with 10 bases between the two germline ends. The CDR3 is 15 residues long. Germline CDR1 LGHNA, CDR2 YNFKEQ. The DNA of the CDR3 is TGTGCCAGCAGCCAAGACCACGGCCCAACCGGGGAGCTGTTTTTT. It yields the protein CASSQDHGPTGELFF.

This clone occurred once. The V and J genes are TRBV19 and TRBJ2-7; 8 bases map to TRBD2. With 2 bases clipped from V and 6 bases from J, the junction kept 6 bases outside the gene matches. Per the germline V gene, CDR1 is LNHDA and CDR2 is SQIVND (reference sequence). This CDR3 region has 14 residues. This chain's CDR3 is CASSIYSGIGEQYF. The CDR3 DNA reads as TGTGCCAGTAGTATATATAGCGGGATAGGCGAGCAGTACTTC.